A single sample is the source of the 23 T cell receptor beta chains below, sequenced in a study of blood T cell repertoires in COVID-19. TCRdb keeps only in-frame clones here, not all; method: immunoSEQ multiplex PCR. The sample has 240,000 or so clones; roughly 83% are singletons. Specimen: peripheral blood. The receptors were sampled from a woman older than 75 with acute or convalescent COVID-19.

V and J are TRBV11-2 and TRBJ1-4, with 9 bases matching TRBD1. V was pared by 4 bases and J by 7 bases, with 7 bases of the junction left unmatched. Germline-derived CDR1 and CDR2 are SGHAT and FQNNGV. There are 15 residues in the CDR3. The CDR3 bases are TGTGCCAGCAGCTCGCGGGACAGGGTTGTTGAAAAACTGTTTTTT. Translation gives CASSSRDRVVEKLFF.

This clone was counted between two and nine times. V is TRBV5-4 and J is TRBJ2-7; 11 positions match TRBD1. The CDR3 is made up of 15 amino acids. Germline V gene data show CDR1 as SGHNT and CDR2 as YYREEE (reference sequence). Losses at the gene ends were 4 bases for V and 4 bases for J; bases not matched to a gene: 7. The CDR3 loop is CASSRGTGGRYEQYF. The CDR3 nucleotides are TGTGCCAGCAGCCGGGGGACAGGGGGACGATACGAGCAGTACTTC.

The chain is built from TRBV11-3 and TRBJ2-5; 16 bases agree with TRBD2. With V trimmed by 4 bases and J by 7 bases, 9 bases remained unmatched. The germline gives CDR1 SGHNT, CDR2 YENEEA. The CDR3 totals 17 residues. CDR3 DNA: TGTGCCAGCAGCTCGCCGGGGACTAGCGGGGGGGCCGGGACCCAGTACTTC. This translates into CASSSPGTSGGAGTQYF.

This rearrangement joins TRBV7-9 to TRBJ2-1, with D maybe TRBD2 (5 bases). This CDR3 has 15 residues. Trimming removed 1 base at V and 0 bases at J, with 7 bases between. The germline gives CDR1 SEHNR, CDR2 FQNEAQ (reference sequence). The CDR3 protein is CASSLGLASYNEQFF. Written as DNA, the CDR3 is TGTGCCAGCAGCTTAGGGCTAGCCTCCTACAATGAGCAGTTCTTC.

The rearrangement links TRBV29-1 to TRBJ2-1, with 9 nucleotides matching TRBD2. This CDR3 comprises 13 residues. With V trimmed by 4 bases and J by 14 bases, 12 bases remained unmatched. Germline values: CDR1 SQVTM, CDR2 ANQGSEA. The chain's CDR3 is CSVVLPLAGAKFF. The CDR3 DNA reads as TGCAGCGTTGTCCTACCCTTAGCGGGGGCAAAGTTCTTC.

This clone was detected only once. Different DNA sequences within this sample yield the same CDR3. This chain links TRBV14 with TRBJ1-2; D is unresolved. The germline V gene has CDR1 SGHDN and CDR2 FVKESK. The CDR3 contains 14 residues. V lost 0 bases and J lost 0, with 5 bases in between. The CDR3 protein is CASSQDRANYGYTF. CDR3 nucleotide sequence: TGTGCCAGCAGCCAAGATCGGGCTAACTATGGCTACACCTTC.

This chain's CDR3 is CASSERGGRYPQHF. The CDR3, as DNA: TGTGCCAGCAGTGAACGGGGTGGGCGGTATCCCCAGCATTTT. The chain links TRBV2 to TRBJ1-5; D gene ambiguous. The CDR3 spans 14 residues. With 2 bases removed from V and 10 bases from J, the gap between germline ends came to 15 bases. In germline, CDR1 is SNHLY, CDR2 FYNNEI.

The chain has TRBV19 and TRBJ1-4, with 10 bases matching TRBD1. Germline V CDR1 and CDR2: LNHDA, SQIVND (reference sequence). The length of the CDR3 is 19 residues. Trimming at V came to 5 bases and at J to 1 base, leaving 13 bases not matched to a gene. The CDR3 region is CASSSRQGALLVTNEKLFF. CDR3 nucleotides: TGTGCCAGTAGTTCCCGACAGGGGGCTCTTCTTGTAACTAATGAAAAACTGTTTTTT.

The V and J genes are TRBV7-2 and TRBJ2-7; TRBD2 matches at 9 bases. The CDR3 totals 15 residues. With V trimmed by 5 bases and J by 4 bases, 9 bases remained unmatched. The germline gives CDR1 SGHTA, CDR2 FQGNSA. CDR3 bases: TGTGCCAGCAGCCCGAGGGCGGGGGGGCCGTACGAGCAGTACTTC. Protein: CASSPRAGGPYEQYF.

This chain connects TRBV6-5 to TRBJ2-5; 7 bases match TRBD2. Germline assignment: CDR1 MNHEY and CDR2 SVGAGI. The J segment lost 7 bases and the V segment lost 7 bases, leaving 15 bases of the junction unmatched. This CDR3 spans 15 amino acids. The CDR3: CASTRGRSQRGTQYF. CDR3 DNA sequence: TGTGCCAGCACCCGAGGGCGCAGCCAGCGGGGGACCCAGTACTTC.

The chain recombines TRBV24-1 with TRBJ1-6, with D possibly TRBD1 on 6 matching bases. V lost 12 bases and J 7 bases, leaving 15 bases between the germline ends. Germline V gene lookup returns CDR1 KGHDR and CDR2 SFDVKD. This CDR3 is 13 amino acids long. Here the CDR3 reads CAATSQGNSPLHF. The CDR3 DNA reads as TGTGCCGCTACCTCGCAGGGGAATTCACCCCTCCACTTT.

The CDR3 nucleotides read TGTGCCAGCAGCTCCGACAGGGGGTATGAAAAACTGTTTTTT. As protein: CASSSDRGYEKLFF. The chain carries TRBV7-2 and TRBJ1-4, with TRBD1 identical over 9 bases. The ends lost 4 bases at V and 6 bases at J; junction bases unmatched: 3. CDR1 and CDR2 from the germline V gene are SGHTA and FQGNSA. The CDR3 covers 14 residues.

This chain uses TRBV12-3 or TRBV12-4 with TRBJ2-7, with D perhaps TRBD1 (6 bases). Deletions cut 6 bases from V and 6 bases from J, with 15 bases between. The length of the CDR3 is 13 residues. The CDR3 reads CASRSDRFGEQYF. The CDR3 bases are TGTGCCAGCAGATCTGACAGGTTTGGCGAGCAGTACTTC.

The gene calls are TRBV30 and TRBJ2-1, with D possibly being TRBD2 (6 bases). Germline-derived CDR1 and CDR2 are GTSNPN and SVGIG (reference sequence). Trimming took 0 bases from V and 3 from J, leaving 12 bases between them. There are 15 residues in the CDR3. This CDR3 is CAWSVLAGLYNEQFF. CDR3 nucleotide sequence: TGTGCCTGGAGTGTTCTCGCGGGGCTCTACAATGAGCAGTTCTTC.

The sample holds many counts of this clone. This chain links TRBV12-3 or TRBV12-4 with TRBJ1-5; D not resolved. Trimming shortened V by 3 bases and J by 1 base, and 4 bases separated the two germline ends. The CDR3 length is 13 residues. CDR3 DNA sequence: TGTGCCAGCAGTTTCTCGAGCAATCAGCCCCAGCATTTT. This encodes CASSFSSNQPQHF.

The gene calls are TRBV29-1 and TRBJ2-3; 12 bases align to TRBD2. Germline trimming cut 6 bases from V and 1 base from J; bases unmatched to any gene: 8. The CDR3 contains 16 residues. The V gene's germline CDR1 is SQVTM and CDR2 ANQGSEA. The CDR3 sequence is CSVPTSGGGGTDTQYF. In DNA form, the CDR3 reads TGCAGCGTACCGACTAGCGGGGGCGGGGGCACAGATACGCAGTATTTT.

The gene calls are TRBV30 and TRBJ2-1, with TRBD2 matching 8 bases. Germline trimming cut 3 bases from V and 4 bases from J; bases unmatched to any gene: 8. The CDR3 runs 15 residues. The germline gives CDR1 GTSNPN, CDR2 SVGIG (reference sequence). The CDR3 nucleotides are TGTGCCTGGAGATCAGCGGGGGATTTATACAATGAGCAGTTCTTC. Translated, it gives CAWRSAGDLYNEQFF.

This chain uses TRBV27 with TRBJ2-6; D unresolved. The CDR3 consists of 14 residues. The germline V and J ends were trimmed by 11 bases and 0 bases, with 11 bases remaining between them. Germline V CDR1 and CDR2: MNHEY, SMNVEV (reference sequence). CDR3 DNA sequence: TGTGCCGCACGGAGCCTCTCTGGGGCCAACGTCCTGACTTTC. Its protein is CAARSLSGANVLTF.

The chain couples TRBV7-8 to TRBJ1-1; D gene ambiguous. Germline lookup yields CDR1 SGHVS and CDR2 FQNEAQ. Trimming cost V 4 bases and J 1 base, with 7 bases left between them. The CDR3 runs 13 residues. CDR3 DNA sequence: TGTGCCAGCAGCTACGGGAGGAACACTGAAGCTTTCTTT. This gives the protein CASSYGRNTEAFF.

V is TRBV10-3 and J is TRBJ2-7, with a tentative D call TRBD1 (6 bases). Germline lookup yields CDR1 ENHRY and CDR2 SYGVKD. The V and J ends lost 5 bases and 2 bases respectively, with 10 bases between them. CDR3 length equals 13 residues. DNA of the CDR3: TGTGCCATCAGTAACAGGGATACCTACGAGCAGTACTTC. Its protein is CAISNRDTYEQYF.

V is TRBV6-5 and J is TRBJ1-6; TRBD1 matches at 7 bases. Per germline, CDR1 MNHEY and CDR2 SVGAGI. CDR3 length equals 15 residues. Trimming at V came to 5 bases and at J to 9 bases, leaving 10 bases not matched to a gene. The CDR3 nucleotides are TGTGCCAGCAGTCCTCGGGACAGCGAGGGTTCACCCCTCCACTTT. Residues: CASSPRDSEGSPLHF.

The rearrangement links TRBV5-4 to TRBJ2-3; 8 bases line up with TRBD2. The germline V gene has CDR1 SGHNT and CDR2 YYREEE (reference sequence). The junction had 5 bases not matched to a gene; V was cut back by 1 base and J by 4 bases. This CDR3 region has 15 residues. CDR3 nucleotide sequence: TGTGCCAGCAGCTTGCTGAGCGGGGGTGCAGATACGCAGTATTTT. Translated, it gives CASSLLSGGADTQYF.

The chain recombines TRBV27 with TRBJ1-5; 7 bases match TRBD1. The germline V gene encodes CDR1 MNHEY and CDR2 SMNVEV (reference sequence). The CDR3 length is 15 residues. Trimming took 4 bases from V and 1 from J; bases not matched to a gene: 4. CDR3 DNA sequence: TGTGCCAGCAGTTCCGACAGGGTCAGCAATCAGCCCCAGCATTTT. Translating it yields CASSSDRVSNQPQHF.